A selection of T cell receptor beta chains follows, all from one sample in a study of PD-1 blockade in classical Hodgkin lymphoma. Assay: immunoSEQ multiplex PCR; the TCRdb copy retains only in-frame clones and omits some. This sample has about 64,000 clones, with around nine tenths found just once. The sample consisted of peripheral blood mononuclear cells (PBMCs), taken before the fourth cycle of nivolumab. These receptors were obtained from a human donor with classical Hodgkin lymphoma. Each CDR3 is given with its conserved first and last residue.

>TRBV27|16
CASSGWATSSTDTQYF
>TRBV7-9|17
CASSPKLAGARDNEQFF
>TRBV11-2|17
CASSLEPSGVPHNEQFF
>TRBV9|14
CASSVGLAGDEQFF
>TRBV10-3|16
CAISELAGRVGYGYTF
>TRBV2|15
CASSVLGPGPDTQYF
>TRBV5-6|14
CASSLGQGSYEQYF
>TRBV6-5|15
CASSYSVQGGYGYTF
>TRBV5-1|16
CASKETRGPSATEAFF
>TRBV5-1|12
CASREATDEQYF
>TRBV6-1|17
CASSEARPRTGGYEQYF
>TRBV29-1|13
CSVGTSVPNEQFF
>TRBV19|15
CASSTRTSSYNEQFF
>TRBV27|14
CASSKTTGAYGYTF
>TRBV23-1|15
CASSRCGGHRYEQYF
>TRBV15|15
CATSRIPSTNEKLFF
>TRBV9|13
CASSSGIQETQYF
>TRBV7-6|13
CASSERDKSEQYF
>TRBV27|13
CASSQGQGYEQYF
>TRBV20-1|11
CSARDLGEQFF
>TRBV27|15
CASSTPGLAGTEQFF
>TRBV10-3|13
CAIGRTENTEAFF
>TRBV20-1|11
CSAAGEETQYF
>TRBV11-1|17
CASSTDRLAGVTDTQYF
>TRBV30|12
CAWTTMGPEQYF
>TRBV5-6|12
CASSFGTEGYTF
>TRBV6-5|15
CASSYRASGANVLTF
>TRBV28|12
CASSPFADTQYF
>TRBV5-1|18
CASSLDSADRGEYNEQFF
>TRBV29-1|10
CSVVGDEQYF
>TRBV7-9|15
CASSRGVTPADEQYF
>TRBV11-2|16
CASSPRVAGNTGELFF
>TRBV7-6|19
CASSLGSRLAGGPLYEQYF
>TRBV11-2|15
CASSPSPGGIGELFF
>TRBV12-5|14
CASGRDAVYNEQFF